The next 21 T cell receptor beta chains were all read from a single sample in a study of human T cells and chemical hapten exposure. Time point given: patch test 1, 2 weeks after DPC sensitization. Treatment specified: therapeutic diphenylcyclopropenone sensitization with weekly scalp DPC. MiXCR, applied by TCRdb to the RACE reads, yields one record per CDR3 protein. The sample includes tens of thousands of distinct CDR3 sequences, about a tenth seen only once; the top ten take 1.4%. This specimen was whole blood, taken in connection with sensitization to the hapten diphenylcyclopropenone (DPC). These receptor sequences come from a woman aged 45-65 years with alopecia areata. Some clones in this sample may be carry-over from other donors' samples.

The chain couples TRBV29-1 to TRBJ2-1, with D perhaps matching TRBD1 (6 bases). The CDR3 runs 13 residues. Deletions cut 6 bases from V and 0 bases from J, with 9 bases between. Germline V CDR1 and CDR2: SQVTM, ANQGSEA. CDR3 sequence (DNA): TGCAGCGTCATCAGGGGCTCCTACAATGAGCAGTTCTTC. Translating gives CSVIRGSYNEQFF.

This chain uses TRBV18 with TRBJ1-1; D call uncertain. This CDR3 comprises 14 residues. Germline values: CDR1 KGHSH, CDR2 LQKENI. Trimming stripped 0 bases from V and 4 bases from J, with 9 bases between. The CDR3 sequence: CASSPPAGSTEAFF. The CDR3 DNA sequence: TGTGCCAGCTCACCACCGGCAGGCAGCACTGAAGCTTTCTTT.

This chain joins TRBV6-1 and TRBJ1-4, with D possibly matching TRBD1 (6 bases). The V gene's germline CDR1 is MNHNS and CDR2 SASEGT. The V end was cut by 7 bases, the J end by 8 bases, with 20 bases between. The CDR3 spans 15 residues. The CDR3 DNA sequence: TGTGCCAGCACCAAAACAGGGCAGGGAAGCGAAAAACTGTTTTTT. Translating it yields CASTKTGQGSEKLFF.

The V gene is TRBV20-1, the J gene TRBJ1-2, with a possible D match to TRBD1 (5 bases). V was cut by 0 bases and J by 3 bases, with 11 bases left in between. The CDR3 spans 14 residues. CDR1 DFQATT and CDR2 SNEGSKA come from the germline V gene (reference sequence). CDR3 sequence reads: CSARDPGGDYGYTF. CDR3 DNA: TGCAGTGCTAGAGATCCTGGAGGGGACTATGGCTACACCTTC.

Only a few counts were recorded for this clonotype. This rearrangement joins TRBV20-1 to TRBJ1-1, with 10 bases fitting TRBD1. V trimming: 2 bases; J trimming: 5 bases; junction bases outside the gene matches: 8. The germline V gene has CDR1 DFQATT and CDR2 SNEGSKA (reference sequence). The CDR3 is 15 residues long. The CDR3 DNA reads TGCAGTGCTAGATTTATCCGGGACAGGGGTACTGAAGCTTTCTTT. Translated, it gives CSARFIRDRGTEAFF.

The rearrangement uses TRBV5-5 and TRBJ1-1; D ambiguous. Trimming took 0 bases from V and 5 from J, leaving 11 bases between them. The CDR3 covers 14 residues. The germline V gene encodes CDR1 SGHKS and CDR2 YYEKEE (reference sequence). The CDR3 here is CASSLGPQRTEAFF. The CDR3 DNA is TGTGCCAGCAGCTTGGGGCCTCAGAGGACTGAAGCTTTCTTT.

In its sample, this clonotype was seen many times. The chain recombines TRBV7-9 with TRBJ1-6; TRBD1 matches at 10 bases. The CDR3 length is 15 residues. The V gene end was trimmed by 4 bases and the J gene end by 7 bases; junction bases not matched to a gene: 4. Germline CDR1 SEHNR, CDR2 FQNEAQ (reference sequence). The CDR3 DNA sequence: TGTGCCAGCAGCTCCGACAGGGGGCGAAATTCACCCCTCCACTTT. Amino acid sequence: CASSSDRGRNSPLHF.

This clonotype was picked up a small number of times. This rearrangement joins TRBV19 to TRBJ2-2; D is unresolved. Per germline, CDR1 LNHDA and CDR2 SQIVND (reference sequence). The V end lost 3 bases, the J end lost 7 bases, and 6 bases lay between the germline ends. This CDR3 has 12 amino acids. This CDR3 reads CASSIPDGELFF. CDR3 in DNA: TGTGCCAGTAGTATCCCGGACGGGGAGCTGTTTTTT.

In its sample, this clonotype was seen many times. The rearrangement uses TRBV28 and TRBJ1-3, with a tentative D call TRBD1 (5 bases). Trimming pared 8 bases from V and 0 bases from J, leaving 20 bases between. The germline gives CDR1 MDHEN, CDR2 SYDVKM. The CDR3 is made up of 17 amino acids. The CDR3 region is CASFPPGQFLSGNTIYF. The CDR3, as DNA: TGTGCCAGCTTCCCACCAGGGCAGTTCCTCTCTGGAAACACCATATATTTT.

This chain joins TRBV6-1 and TRBJ1-3; 9 positions match TRBD1. The CDR3 consists of 15 residues. Germline loops: CDR1 MNHNS, CDR2 SASEGT. V lost 6 bases, J lost 2 bases, and 5 bases stayed unmatched. CDR3 protein: CASSARDRAGNTIYF. The CDR3 DNA sequence: TGTGCCAGCAGCGCCCGGGACAGGGCTGGAAACACCATATATTTT.

This rearrangement joins TRBV29-1 to TRBJ2-3; D is possibly TRBD2 (5 bases). V lost 3 bases and J 6 bases, leaving 16 bases between the germline ends. The length of the CDR3 is 14 residues. Germline assignment: CDR1 SQVTM and CDR2 ANQGSEA. Here the CDR3 reads CSVDPQPTGDTQYF. Here the CDR3 DNA reads TGCAGCGTTGATCCCCAGCCCACGGGGGATACGCAGTATTTT.

This clonotype came up a few times. The chain couples TRBV28 to TRBJ2-7; D gene uncertain. The germline V gene has CDR1 MDHEN and CDR2 SYDVKM. Trimming pared 6 bases from V and 2 bases from J, leaving 8 bases between. This CDR3 is 12 amino acids long. CDR3 loop: CASSLTAYEQYF. CDR3 DNA sequence: TGTGCCAGCAGCCTTACCGCCTACGAGCAGTACTTC.

This clonotype has just a few counts. CDR3: CASSLQGQGPYEQYF. In DNA, the CDR3 is TGTGCCAGCAGCTTACAGGGACAGGGCCCCTACGAGCAGTACTTC. This chain uses TRBV11-2 with TRBJ2-7, with 9 nucleotides matching TRBD1. Germline V CDR1 and CDR2: SGHAT, FQNNGV. The V segment lost 2 bases and the J segment 2 bases; nucleotides outside the gene matches: 4. CDR3 length equals 15 residues.

The chain employs TRBV20-1 and TRBJ2-1, with D perhaps matching TRBD1 or TRBD2 (5 bases each). Germline V CDR1 and CDR2: DFQATT, SNEGSKA (reference sequence). Between the trimmed V and J ends, which lost 0 bases and 1 base, there was a span of 16 bases. The CDR3 extends over 17 amino acids. The CDR3 reads CSARDPAVGGSYNEQFF. Written as DNA, the CDR3 is TGCAGTGCTAGAGACCCAGCGGTTGGGGGTTCCTACAATGAGCAGTTCTTC.

The chain uses TRBV3-1 and TRBJ2-5, with TRBD2 identical over 9 bases. CDR1 and CDR2 (germline): LGHDT, YNNKEL (reference sequence). This CDR3 region has 18 residues. With V trimmed by 4 bases and J by 3 bases, 15 bases remained unmatched. The CDR3 loop is CASSLPLAGGPKEETQYF. DNA for the CDR3: TGTGCCAGCAGCCTCCCTCTGGCGGGAGGGCCAAAGGAAGAGACCCAGTACTTC.

V and J are TRBV5-1 and TRBJ2-2, with D possibly matching TRBD2 (6 bases). CDR3 length equals 15 residues. Trimming took 1 base from V and 0 from J, leaving 7 bases between them. The germline gives CDR1 SGHRS, CDR2 YFSETQ. CDR3 loop: CASSLPGANTGELFF. The CDR3 coding sequence is TGCGCCAGCAGCTTGCCGGGGGCGAACACCGGGGAGCTGTTTTTT. Complete variable domain (other parts from reference TRBV5-1 and TRBJ2-2): KAGVTQTPRYLIKTRGQQVTLSCSPISGHRSVSWYQQTPGQGLQFLFEYFSETQRNKGNFPGRFSGRQFSNSRSEMNVSTLELGDSALYLCASSLPGANTGELFFGEGSRLTVL.

This clonotype was counted ten times or more. This chain joins TRBV30 and TRBJ2-7; D tentatively fits TRBD1 or TRBD2 (5 bases each). This CDR3 region has 13 residues. Trimming left V 0 bases short and J 2 bases short, with 8 bases between. Germline values: CDR1 GTSNPN, CDR2 SVGIG (reference sequence). CDR3 nucleotides: TGTGCCTGGAGTGTTGGGGGTCCCTACGAGCAGTACTTC. Its translation: CAWSVGGPYEQYF.

This clonotype was seen a handful of times. This chain links TRBV29-1 with TRBJ2-5; D is uncertain. Germline lookup yields CDR1 SQVTM and CDR2 ANQGSEA. Trimming left V 4 bases short and J 5 bases short, with 11 bases between. This CDR3 contains 12 residues. CDR3 in amino acids: CSVAVAAETQYF. The CDR3 bases are TGCAGCGTTGCAGTCGCGGCGGAGACCCAGTACTTC. Looking up the rest from reference TRBV29-1 and TRBJ2-5 gives the full variable domain: SAVISQKPSRDICQRGTSLTIQCQVDSQVTMMFWYRQQPGQSLTLIATANQGSEATYESGFVIDKFPISRPNLTFSTLTVSNMSPEDSSIYLCSVAVAAETQYFGPGTRLLVL.

The chain employs TRBV2 and TRBJ2-5, with 8 bases aligning to TRBD1. The junction had 17 bases not matched to a gene; V was cut back by 7 bases and J by 4 bases. Germline loops: CDR1 SNHLY, CDR2 FYNNEI. The CDR3 covers 17 residues. The CDR3 DNA reads TGTGCCAGCAAGGGTCCCCGCGGGACAGGTTCCCTAGAGACCCAGTACTTC. It specifies CASKGPRGTGSLETQYF. The variable domain in full, with the rest retrieved from reference TRBV2 and TRBJ2-5, is EPEVTQTPSHQVTQMGQEVILRCVPISNHLYFYWYRQILGQKVEFLVSFYNNEISEKSEIFDDQFSVERPDGSNFTLKIRSTKLEDSAMYFCASKGPRGTGSLETQYFGPGTRLLVL.

The chain combines TRBV7-2 with TRBJ2-6; tentative D call: TRBD1 (6 bases). The V gene's germline CDR1 is SGHTA and CDR2 FQGNSA. The CDR3 runs to 16 residues. V lost 2 bases and J 0 bases, leaving 8 bases between the germline ends. CDR3 coding DNA: TGTGCCAGCAGCTTAAGGGGGAGCTCTGGGGCCAACGTCCTGACTTTC. Its protein product is CASSLRGSSGANVLTF.

V usage is TRBV12-3 or TRBV12-4 and J usage is TRBJ2-7; D tentatively reads TRBD1 or TRBD2 (7 bases each). The CDR3 runs 15 residues. V shed 3 bases and J shed 0 bases, with 12 bases lying between them. The CDR3 DNA reads as TGTGCCAGCAGTTTCCGCAGGGGGGGCTCCTACGAGCAGTACTTC. The encoded protein is CASSFRRGGSYEQYF.